This TCR beta chain was observed in a study of spatial heterogeneity in lung cancer. Study summary: For tumor regions, TCR transcript counts showed a strong correlation with a T cell module score derived from matched bulk RNA-seq. Study-wide points: Ubiquitous and regional expanded TCR counts mirrored ubiquitous and regional nonsynonymous mutation counts, respectively. Expanded intratumoral alpha and beta TCR counts tracked tumor mutation counts.

Between the trimmed V and J ends, which lost 5 bases and 9 bases, there was a span of 20 bases. Germline CDR1 and CDR2: LGHDT and YNNKEL (reference sequence). CDR3 length: 15 residues. TCRdb reprocessed the 5' RACE reads via MiXCR and lists one record per CDR3 protein. The data show some 8,200 distinct CDR3 sequences, around 7% seen once. Time point: sample taken at primary tumor resection. Samples were donated by 72 untreated early-stage non-small cell lung cancer patients. Unsorted samples of tumor, nontumor lung or frozen PBMC had their whole RNA sequenced. This clonotype was picked up many times. As yet, its antigen is unknown.

The J gene is TRBJ2-1, the V gene TRBV3-1, with a possible D match to TRBD2 (6 bases). The receptor comes from a male donor with early-stage non-small cell lung cancer. Source: lung tumor tissue, taken at surgery. The CDR3 region has the DNA TGTGCCAGCAGCTCCCGGGGGAGGAAGGGTAGTGAGCAGTTCTTC. Residues: CASSSRGRKGSEQFF.